This TCR beta chain came from a study of Ad26.COV2.S vaccination and SARS-CoV-2 variants. Overall study context: A participant enrolled in the COV1001 Ad26.COV2.S trial arm provided the sample. Ad26.COV2.S shots went into the muscle once or twice, 56 days apart. Overall study results and limits: Measurement of non-spike TCR breadth gave similar results in vaccine and placebo recipients.

CDR1 LNHDA and CDR2 SQIVND come from the germline V gene (reference sequence). V shed 5 bases, J shed 3 bases, and the junction held 11 bases outside the gene matches. The CDR3 loop spans 16 amino acids. Using immunoSEQ multiplex PCR, the repertoire was profiled, and TCRdb retains in-frame clones only, with some absent. The sample yields 300,000 to 350,000 clones, 88% seen once. Regarding treatment: 15 to 20 received Ad26.COV2.S at low or high dose, single or two shots; roughly 5 received placebo; per-sample allocation not given. After the first vaccine or placebo injection, samples were drawn on day 63. Concerning this clone: Its antigen is not identified.

The V call is TRBV19, the J call TRBJ2-7, with TRBD1 matching over 9 bases. The source of this sequence is a person aged 18 to 59 who received the Ad26.COV2.S COVID-19 vaccine or a placebo. The starting material was peripheral blood, obtained in a trial of Ad26.COV2.S vaccine versus placebo. The CDR3 DNA sequence: TGTGCCAGTAGTCTCCGGACAGGGGTAAGAGACTACGAGCAGTACTTC. This codes for CASSLRTGVRDYEQYF.